Here is one TCR beta chain with its context. Its target is not known. This sample was taken from a study of CD8 T cells in Susac syndrome. Notes on the study in general: Acknowledgment was made by the study that its TCR sequencing and HLA analysis involved a relatively small number of individuals.

From blood CD8+ and CD4+ T cells, TCR beta sequences were generated. TEMRA cells were FACS-enriched, while CD8+ and CD4+ T cells were negatively isolated. After extraction with the RNeasy kit, roughly 0.45 to 1 ug of the RNA was reverse transcribed using random hexamers. Amplification of TCR beta CDR3 by immunoSEQ multiplex PCR spanned 54 Vbeta and 13 Jbeta. TCRdb redid the calling of the immunoSEQ multiplex PCR reads with MiXCR, one entry per CDR3 protein. The table has fewer than 350,000 distinct CDR3 sequences, under 95% seen once. Trimming removed 4 bases from V and 5 bases from J, with 11 bases in between. The CDR3 runs to 14 residues. The germline V gene encodes CDR1 WNHNN and CDR2 SYGVQD (reference sequence).

The TCR originated in a human donor with multiple sclerosis. The chain carries TRBV10-1 and TRBJ2-2; D is uncertain. Sequenced sample: CD4+ T cells from PBMCs. The CDR3: CASSVAPQTGELFF. In DNA form, the CDR3 reads TGCGCCAGCAGTGTGGCTCCCCAGACCGGGGAGCTGTTTTTT.